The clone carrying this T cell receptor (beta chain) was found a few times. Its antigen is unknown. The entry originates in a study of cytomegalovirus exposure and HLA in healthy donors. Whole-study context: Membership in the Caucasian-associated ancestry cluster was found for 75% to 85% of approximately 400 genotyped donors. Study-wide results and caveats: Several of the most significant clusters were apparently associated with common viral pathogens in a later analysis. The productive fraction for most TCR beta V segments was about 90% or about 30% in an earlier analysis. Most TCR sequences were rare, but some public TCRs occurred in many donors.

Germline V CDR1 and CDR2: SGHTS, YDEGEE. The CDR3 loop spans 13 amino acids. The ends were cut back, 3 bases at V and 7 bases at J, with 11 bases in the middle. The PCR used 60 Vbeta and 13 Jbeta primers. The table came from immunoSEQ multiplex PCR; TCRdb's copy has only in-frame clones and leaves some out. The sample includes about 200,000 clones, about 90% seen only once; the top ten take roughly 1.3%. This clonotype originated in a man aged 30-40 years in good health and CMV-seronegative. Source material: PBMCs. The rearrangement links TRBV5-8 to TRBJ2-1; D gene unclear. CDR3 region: CASSSPGGNEQFF. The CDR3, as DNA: TGTGCCAGCAGCTCCCCCGGCGGTAATGAGCAGTTCTTC.